This paragraph reports one T cell receptor beta chain. What it binds is unknown. The entry originates in a study of CD8 T cells in ankylosing spondylitis. Quantitative 5'-RACE was performed with molecular barcodes, and it yielded the TCR beta libraries. One entry per CDR3 protein results from TCRdb running MiXCR on the 5' RACE reads. This sample has fewer than 500,000 distinct CDR3 sequences, with roughly a quarter found just once. General study findings and limits: What appeared characteristic of ankylosing spondylitis blood was a TCR beta motif of eight highly homologous variants.

Trimming took off 4 bases at V and 7 bases at J, with 12 bases between the two ends. CDR1 is DFQATT, CDR2 SNEGSKA, per germline (reference sequence). This CDR3 region has 12 residues. This chain links TRBV20-1 with TRBJ2-3, with D unresolved. The receptor was derived from a male donor with ankylosing spondylitis. The sample comprised blood, either unsorted or a sorted T cell fraction (not recorded which). The CDR3 spells CSANKVENTQYF. DNA of the CDR3: TGCAGTGCTAACAAGGTAGAAAATACGCAGTATTTT.